What follows describes a single T cell receptor beta chain. The record originates from a study of blood T cell repertoires in COVID-19. Clones were read by immunoSEQ multiplex PCR, and TCRdb kept only the in-frame ones, dropping some. The table lists about 25,000 clones, roughly 80% of them singletons. V lost 7 bases to trimming and J lost 5 bases; unmatched junction nucleotides: 4. Germline lookup yields CDR1 SGHVS and CDR2 FNYEAQ. This CDR3 region has 14 residues. This TCR was recovered from a woman over 75 with acute or convalescent COVID-19. Sequenced material: peripheral blood. The rearrangement joins TRBV7-6 to TRBJ2-2; the match to TRBD2 covers 10 bases. The CDR3 reads CASKGTSETGELFF. In DNA form, the CDR3 reads TGTGCCAGCAAAGGGACTAGCGAAACCGGGGAGCTGTTTTTT.